The sequence of this T cell receptor beta chain was determined in a study of blood T cell dynamics during melanoma immunotherapy. Germline V CDR1 and CDR2: SGHRS, YFSETQ. The CDR3 spans 14 residues. Trimming removed 3 bases from V and 6 bases from J; junction bases left unmatched: 4. The time point is: week 3, after first cycle of checkpoint inhibitor. The assay was immunoSEQ multiplex PCR, and TCRdb's table has in-frame clones only and misses some. The data hold 4,000 to 4,500 clones, with about 88% observed a single time. Sample: blood, taken from a patient treated with checkpoint blockade. This TCR derives from a human donor with melanoma. The rearrangement uses TRBV5-1 and TRBJ2-1; 9 bases match TRBD1. The CDR3 protein is CASSSQGAGNEQFF. CDR3 in DNA: TGCGCCAGCAGCTCACAGGGGGCGGGCAATGAGCAGTTCTTC.